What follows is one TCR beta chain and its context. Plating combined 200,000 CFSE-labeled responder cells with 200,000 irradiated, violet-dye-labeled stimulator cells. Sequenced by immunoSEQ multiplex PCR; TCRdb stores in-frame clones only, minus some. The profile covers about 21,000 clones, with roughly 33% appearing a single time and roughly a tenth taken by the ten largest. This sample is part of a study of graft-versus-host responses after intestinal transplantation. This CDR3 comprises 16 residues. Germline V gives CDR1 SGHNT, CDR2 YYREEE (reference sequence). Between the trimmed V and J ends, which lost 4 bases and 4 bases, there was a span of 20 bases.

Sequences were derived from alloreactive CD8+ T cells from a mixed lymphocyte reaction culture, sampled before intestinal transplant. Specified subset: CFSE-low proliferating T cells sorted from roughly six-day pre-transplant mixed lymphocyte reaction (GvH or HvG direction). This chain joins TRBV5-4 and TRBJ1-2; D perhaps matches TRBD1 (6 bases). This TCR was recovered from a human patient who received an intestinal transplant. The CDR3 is CASSQAPLQGRYGYTF. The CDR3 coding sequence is TGTGCCAGCAGCCAGGCACCCTTACAGGGCCGCTATGGCTACACCTTC.